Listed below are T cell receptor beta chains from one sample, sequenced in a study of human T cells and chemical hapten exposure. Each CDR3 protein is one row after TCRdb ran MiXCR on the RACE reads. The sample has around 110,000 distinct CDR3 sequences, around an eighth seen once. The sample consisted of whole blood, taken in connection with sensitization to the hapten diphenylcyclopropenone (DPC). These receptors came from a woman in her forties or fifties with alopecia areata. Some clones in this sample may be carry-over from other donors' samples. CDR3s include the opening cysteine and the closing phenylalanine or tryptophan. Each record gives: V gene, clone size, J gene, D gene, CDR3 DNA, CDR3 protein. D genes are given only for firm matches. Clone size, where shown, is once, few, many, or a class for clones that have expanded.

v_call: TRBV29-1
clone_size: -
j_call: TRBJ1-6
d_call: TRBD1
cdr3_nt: TGCAGCGCACGAACCGGGACAGAAAATTCACCCCTCCACTTT
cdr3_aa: CSARTGTENSPLHF

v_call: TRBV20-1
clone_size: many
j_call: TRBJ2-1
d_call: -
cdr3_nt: TGCAGTGCTAGAGATATATCGGTAGAGCAGTTCTTC
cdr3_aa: CSARDISVEQFF

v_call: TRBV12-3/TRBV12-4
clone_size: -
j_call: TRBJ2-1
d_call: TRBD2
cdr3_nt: TGTGCCAGCAGCATCCTAGCGGGAGGACCTCAGTTCTTC
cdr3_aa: CASSILAGGPQFF

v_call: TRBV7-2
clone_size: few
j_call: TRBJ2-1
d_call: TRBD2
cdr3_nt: TGTGCCAGCAGCTTATCGACTAGCGGGAATGCCTACAATGAGCAGTTCTTC
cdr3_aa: CASSLSTSGNAYNEQFF

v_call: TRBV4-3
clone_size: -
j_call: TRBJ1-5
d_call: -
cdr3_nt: TGCGCCAGCAGCCAGAACCGGGGCCTTGGGCAGCCCCAGCATTTT
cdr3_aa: CASSQNRGLGQPQHF

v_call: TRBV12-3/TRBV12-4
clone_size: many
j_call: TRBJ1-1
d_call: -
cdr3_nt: TGTGCCAGCACTGCAGGTATGAACACTGAAGCTTTCTTT
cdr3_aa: CASTAGMNTEAFF

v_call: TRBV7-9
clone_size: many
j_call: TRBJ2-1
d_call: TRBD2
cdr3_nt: TGTGCCAGCAGCTCCAATAGCTGGGGGACTAGCGGGAGCCATGAGCAGTTCTTC
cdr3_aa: CASSSNSWGTSGSHEQFF

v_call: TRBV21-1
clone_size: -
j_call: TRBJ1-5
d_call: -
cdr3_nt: TGTGCCAGCAGCATGAGAGGGCCCCATCAGCCCCAGCATTTT
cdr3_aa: CASSMRGPHQPQHF

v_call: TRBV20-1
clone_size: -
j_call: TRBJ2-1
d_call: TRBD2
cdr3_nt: TGCAGTGCGGATGGGAGGGCCTACAATGAGCAGTTCTTC
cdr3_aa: CSADGRAYNEQFF

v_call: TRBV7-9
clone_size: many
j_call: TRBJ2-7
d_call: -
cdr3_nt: TGTGCCAGCAGCGCAGTCGGTTACGAGCAGTACTTC
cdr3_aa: CASSAVGYEQYF

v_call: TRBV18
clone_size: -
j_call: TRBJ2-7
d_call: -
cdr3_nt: TGTGCCAGCTCACCCCCAGGGTACTCCTACGAGCAGTACTTC
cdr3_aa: CASSPPGYSYEQYF